This T cell receptor (beta chain) appears in the sequencing data of a study of glioma-infiltrating T cells. Study results and limitations: Very few CDR3 sequences were shared between tissue and blood.

This CDR3 contains 13 residues. The V gene end was trimmed by 8 bases and the J gene end by 3 bases; junction bases not matched to a gene: 4. CDR1 is LNHDA and CDR2 is SQIVND in the germline V gene (reference sequence). TCR alpha and beta CDR3 regions were amplified from RNA using iRepertoire nested multiplex PCR. Tissue mRNA or PBMC total RNA, roughly 95-400 ng, went into one-step reverse transcription and amplification. Each CDR3 protein gets one entry after TCRdb re-called the multiplex PCR reads with MiXCR. The sample consists of more than 85,000 distinct CDR3 sequences, 25% of them appearing once. With respect to this clonotype: No antigen is known for it. A clone one base away is much larger, so this may be a read error.

The rearrangement joins TRBV19 to TRBJ1-5; 7 bases map to TRBD1. The sequence came from a human donor with low-grade glioma or glioblastoma, undergoing nonglioma brain surgery, or in good health (not recorded which). Sequenced material: glioma tissue, nonneoplastic brain tissue, or PBMCs (not recorded which). The CDR3 DNA reads as TGTGCCAGTGACAGGGTTAACAATCAGCCCCAGCATTTT. Translating it yields CASDRVNNQPQHF.